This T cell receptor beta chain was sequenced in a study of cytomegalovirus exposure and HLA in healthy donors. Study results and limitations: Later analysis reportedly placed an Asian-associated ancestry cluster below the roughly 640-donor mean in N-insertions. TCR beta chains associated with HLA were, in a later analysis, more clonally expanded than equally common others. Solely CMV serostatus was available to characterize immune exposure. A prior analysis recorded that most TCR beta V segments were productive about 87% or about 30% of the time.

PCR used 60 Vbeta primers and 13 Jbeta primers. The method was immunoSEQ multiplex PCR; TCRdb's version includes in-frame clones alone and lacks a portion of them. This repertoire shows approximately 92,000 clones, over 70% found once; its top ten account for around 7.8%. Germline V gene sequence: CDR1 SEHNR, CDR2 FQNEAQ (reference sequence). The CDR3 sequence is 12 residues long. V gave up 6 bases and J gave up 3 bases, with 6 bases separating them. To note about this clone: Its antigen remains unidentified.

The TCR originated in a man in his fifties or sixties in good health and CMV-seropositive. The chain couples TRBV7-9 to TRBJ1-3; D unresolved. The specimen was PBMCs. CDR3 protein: CASSQLGNTIYF. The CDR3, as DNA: TGTGCCAGCAGTCAACTTGGAAACACCATATATTTT.